The rows below give T cell receptor beta chains drawn from one sample of a study of shared clonotypes between healthy human individuals. Sequencing was performed with immunoSEQ multiplex PCR; in TCRdb, only in-frame clones are kept and a portion is missing. The sample lists about 2.3 million clones, about nine tenths occurring once. The sample consisted of naive CD4+ T cells from PBMCs. All receptors derive from a man younger than 35 in good health. Some clones in this sample may be carry-over from other donors' samples. CDR3s include the opening cysteine and the closing phenylalanine or tryptophan. A D gene is named only where the DNA matches it firmly. Clone size appears in some rows only: once, few, many, or a class for an expanded clone.

V	size	D	J	DNA	CDR3
TRBV7-7	.	.	TRBJ1-1	TGTGCCAGCAGCCAGATAAACCAACAGAACACTGAAGCTTTCTTT	CASSQINQQNTEAFF
TRBV4-3	.	TRBD2	TRBJ2-2	TGCGCCAGCAGCCAAGATGAAATAGCGGGAGGGTTCGGGGAGCTGTTTTTT	CASSQDEIAGGFGELFF
TRBV10-3	few	.	TRBJ1-1	TGTGCCATCAGTGAGGCCCTCCGAATGGGTACTGAAGCTTTCTTT	CAISEALRMGTEAFF
TRBV5-1	.	TRBD1	TRBJ1-2	TGCGCCAGCAGCTTGGAAGGGACAGAAGGCTATGGCTACACCTTC	CASSLEGTEGYGYTF
TRBV6-1	.	TRBD1	TRBJ1-2	TGTGCCAGCAGGAACCCCGGACAGGGCTATGGCTACACCTTC	CASRNPGQGYGYTF
TRBV28	.	TRBD1	TRBJ2-6	TGTGCCAGCAACCCGACAGGGATCTACCGAACCTCTGGGGCCAACGTCCTGACTTTC	CASNPTGIYRTSGANVLTF
TRBV6-5	.	.	TRBJ2-7	TGTGCCAGCAGTATGGACGGACGCGAGCAGTACTTC	CASSMDGREQYF
TRBV6-6	.	.	TRBJ1-3	TGTGCCAGCAGGCCCCCCGGGACACTAAACACCATATATTTT	CASRPPGTLNTIYF
TRBV5-1	.	TRBD1	TRBJ2-5	TGCGCCAGCAGCCCTGGGACAGCCCCGGAGACCCAGTACTTC	CASSPGTAPETQYF
TRBV2	.	.	TRBJ2-7	TGTGCCAGCTTTCAGGGACCGGATTACGAGCAGTACTTC	CASFQGPDYEQYF
TRBV5-1	.	.	TRBJ2-6	TGCGCCAGCAGCTTGGCACAGACCTCTGGGGCCAACGTCCTGACTTTC	CASSLAQTSGANVLTF
TRBV2	.	.	TRBJ2-2	TGTGCCAGCAGTGAATCGAGAGGGAGGACCGGGGAGCTGTTTTTT	CASSESRGRTGELFF
TRBV27	.	TRBD2	TRBJ2-5	TGTGCCAGACCAAGGGAGGGGAGAACCGATCAAGAGACCCAGTACTTC	CARPREGRTDQETQYF
TRBV5-1	.	TRBD1	TRBJ1-2	TGCGCCAGCAGCTGGGACAGGCCCGACGGTGGCTACACCTTC	CASSWDRPDGGYTF
TRBV25-1	.	.	TRBJ1-2	TGTGCCAGCAGCCAACAGGGATTCAATGGCTACACCTTC	CASSQQGFNGYTF
TRBV19	.	TRBD1	TRBJ1-1	TGTGCCAGTAGTAAGGAAACGGGACAGGGGGCACATCGTTACCGGAACGCTGAAGCTTTCTTT	CASSKETGQGAHRYRNAEAFF
TRBV7-9	.	.	TRBJ2-7	TGTGCCAGCAGCTTAAATAGGGACGAGCAGTACTTC	CASSLNRDEQYF
TRBV2	.	TRBD2	TRBJ2-3	TGTGCCACCACTACAAACCGGGCTAGCGGGAGTACGCAGTATTTT	CATTTNRASGSTQYF
TRBV10-1	.	TRBD1	TRBJ2-2	TGCGCCAGCAGCAGACAGGGGGCGCGCACCGGGGAGCTGTTTTTT	CASSRQGARTGELFF
TRBV7-6	.	.	TRBJ2-1	TGTGCCAGCAGCTTGGGACCCGGGACCCTCGAGCAGTTCTTC	CASSLGPGTLEQFF
TRBV18	.	TRBD1	TRBJ2-1	TGTGCCAGCTCGGGACAGGGCCAAGGACAGGGCGTTTTTGAGCAGTTCTTC	CASSGQGQGQGVFEQFF
TRBV2	few	.	TRBJ1-2	TGTGCCAGCAGTCTCATCAGGGAGGGTCTCACCTTC	CASSLIREGLTF